The 30 T cell receptor beta chains reported below all come from one sample, sequenced in a study of blood T cells in healthy people across ages. Primed by a sample-barcoded 5' primer and a J-beta primer mix, a second PCR proceeded for 7 to 11 cycles. MiXCR, run by TCRdb on the 5' RACE reads, gives a single entry per CDR3 protein. In the table there are some 1.7 million distinct CDR3 sequences, about 28% of which are singletons. Sequencing input: blood. The receptors derive from a woman aged 25 to 45 in good health.

This clonotype was found a few times. The DNA of the CDR3 is TGTGCCAGCAGTTTGGGGGGAGATGTTGAAGCTTTCTTT. Translating gives CASSLGGDVEAFF. This sequence joins TRBV12-3 or TRBV12-4 and TRBJ1-1, with D possibly matching TRBD1 (5 bases). The CDR3 is 13 amino acids. V lost 3 bases, J lost 7 bases, and 12 bases lay in between.

This chain's CDR3 is CASSWSGSRDTQYF. The CDR3 region has the DNA TGTGCCAGCAGCTGGAGCGGGAGCCGCGATACGCAGTATTTT. The chain couples TRBV7-2 to TRBJ2-3, with 8 bases fitting TRBD2. After removal of 4 bases from V and 6 bases from J, the junction contained 6 bases not matched to a gene. Germline assignment: CDR1 SGHTA and CDR2 FQGNSA. The CDR3 is 14 amino acids.

Concerning this clonotype: One base away lies a much larger clone, so this may be a sequencing read error. This chain links TRBV29-1 with TRBJ2-3; D remains ambiguous. CDR1 is SQVTM, CDR2 ANQGSEA, per germline. The CDR3 has 12 residues. The CDR3 DNA reads as TGCAGCGCCCTTTCTGACACAGATACGCGGTATTTT. It encodes CSALSDTDTRYF.

This clonotype was observed at least ten times. The chain couples TRBV29-1 to TRBJ2-5; 9 bases agree with TRBD1. The V gene's germline CDR1 is SQVTM and CDR2 ANQGSEA. The V segment lost 6 bases and the J segment 1 base; nucleotides outside the gene matches: 9. The CDR3 covers 15 residues. CDR3 in DNA: TGCAGCGTGGCAGGTGGGACAGGGCGCCAAGAGACCCAGTACTTC. This translates into CSVAGGTGRQETQYF. The full variable domain, completed using reference TRBV29-1 and TRBJ2-5, is SAVISQKPSRDICQRGTSLTIQCQVDSQVTMMFWYRQQPGQSLTLIATANQGSEATYESGFVIDKFPISRPNLTFSTLTVSNMSPEDSSIYLCSVAGGTGRQETQYFGPGTRLLVL.

The chain carries TRBV20-1 and TRBJ2-3; TRBD2 is a possible D gene (6 bases). The CDR3 has 14 residues. CDR1 DFQATT and CDR2 SNEGSKA come from the germline V gene (reference sequence). Trimming cost V 6 bases and J 3 bases, with 16 bases left between them. The CDR3 sequence is CSAPEGTTTDTQYF. CDR3 DNA: TGCAGTGCGCCGGAGGGCACTACGACAGATACGCAGTATTTT.

Concerning this clonotype: A much more abundant neighbour one base away suggests this may be a read error. The chain uses TRBV20-1 and TRBJ2-7; no firm D call. Trimming took off 3 bases at V and 3 bases at J, with 12 bases between the two ends. Germline CDR1 and CDR2: DFQATT and SNEGSKA (reference sequence). The CDR3 is 13 amino acids. CDR3 protein: CSARDDRSYEQYV. The CDR3 region has the DNA TGCAGTGCTAGGGATGATCGGAGCTACGAGCAGTACGTC.

This chain joins TRBV18 and TRBJ2-1; 8 bases line up with TRBD2. CDR3 length equals 13 residues. J was trimmed by 10 bases and V by 6 bases; bases with no gene match: 8. Looked up from germline, CDR1 is KGHSH and CDR2 is LQKENI. The CDR3, as DNA: TGTGCCAGCTCCCAGGGACTAGTTGGGGAGCAGTTCTTC. This sequence encodes CASSQGLVGEQFF. The full variable domain, in which reference TRBV18 and TRBJ2-1 provide the parts outside the CDR3, is NAGVMQNPRHLVRRRGQEARLRCSPMKGHSHVYWYRQLPEEGLKFMVYLQKENIIDESGMPKERFSAEFPKEGPSILRIQQVVRGDSAAYFCASSQGLVGEQFFGPGTRLTVL.

V and J are TRBV7-2 and TRBJ2-4, with D perhaps matching TRBD2 (5 bases). The CDR3 spans 15 residues. The germline V and J ends were trimmed by 5 bases and 3 bases, with 14 bases remaining between them. Germline V gives CDR1 SGHTA, CDR2 FQGNSA. The CDR3 spells CASSPTGFLKNIQYF. CDR3 bases: TGTGCCAGCAGCCCGACGGGGTTTCTCAAAAACATTCAGTACTTC.

A note on this clonotype: A much larger clone differs from this one at a single base, so this may be a read error. The chain couples TRBV4-1 to TRBJ2-5; 7 nucleotides line up with TRBD1. Germline assignment: CDR1 MGHRA and CDR2 YSYEKL. The V gene end was trimmed by 4 bases and the J gene end by 7 bases; junction bases not matched to a gene: 9. This CDR3 is built from 14 residues. The CDR3 sequence: CASSRLTGLGTQYF. The DNA for the CDR3 is TGCGCCAGCAGCCGACTGACAGGGCTCGGGACCCAGTACTTC.

The chain links TRBV6-5 to TRBJ1-1, with 7 bases lining up with TRBD1. The germline CDR1 and CDR2 sequences are MNHEY and SVGAGI. The CDR3 is 12 amino acids. Trimming removed 5 bases from V and 11 bases from J; junction bases left unmatched: 8. CDR3 loop: CASSRPQGQAFF. CDR3 bases: TGTGCCAGCAGTCGGCCACAGGGGCAGGCTTTCTTT.

The chain recombines TRBV5-1 with TRBJ1-6, with unresolved D. V shed 2 bases and J shed 5 bases, with 14 bases lying between them. This CDR3 has 16 amino acids. The germline gives CDR1 SGHRS, CDR2 YFSETQ. In nucleotides, the CDR3 is TGCGCCAGCAGCTTCACCGCCCGCTCGGATAATTCACCCCTCCACTTT. Amino acids: CASSFTARSDNSPLHF.

This clonotype has a handful of counts. Just one base apart from a much larger clone, this may be a read error. The V gene is TRBV7-4, the J gene TRBJ2-7, with 7 bases that match TRBD1. J lost 8 bases, V lost 5 bases, and 15 bases had no gene match. Germline V lookup: CDR1 SGHVT, CDR2 SQSDAQ. The CDR3 has 15 residues. The CDR3 here is CASSDLNRGRDKQYF. CDR3 coding DNA: TGTGCCAGCAGCGACTTAAACAGGGGACGCGACAAGCAGTACTTC.

Note on this clonotype: The final CDR3 position lacks the conserved phenylalanine or tryptophan, pointing to a likely read error. The chain links TRBV24-1 to TRBJ2-1; a weak D match, TRBD1 (5 bases). CDR3 length: 15 residues. The V and J ends lost 5 bases and 1 base respectively, with 11 bases between them. Germline CDR1 KGHDR, CDR2 SFDVKD. CDR3 in amino acids: CATSGGPLSYNEQFC. The CDR3 DNA sequence: TGTGCCACCAGTGGGGGCCCTTTATCCTACAATGAGCAGTTCTGC.

This chain links TRBV12-3 or TRBV12-4 with TRBJ2-2; D ambiguous. V was clipped by 5 bases and J by 6 bases, with 10 bases between them. This CDR3 has 13 amino acids. The CDR3 here is CASSDGRAGELFF. For the CDR3, the DNA is TGTGCCAGCAGTGATGGTCGGGCCGGGGAGCTGTTTTTT.

This clonotype was seen just once. This chain uses TRBV7-9 with TRBJ1-1, with a tentative D call TRBD1 (5 bases). Germline V gives CDR1 SEHNR, CDR2 FQNEAQ (reference sequence). Trimming shortened V by 8 bases and J by 4 bases, and 14 bases separated the two germline ends. The length of the CDR3 is 13 residues. CDR3 coding DNA: TGTGCCAGCGGTTCTGGAGGGGCCACTGAAGCTTTCTTT. As protein: CASGSGGATEAFF.

This chain connects TRBV25-1 to TRBJ2-7; D is perhaps TRBD1 (5 bases). V dropped 3 bases and J dropped 2 bases, with 11 bases sitting between them. Germline V gives CDR1 MGHDK, CDR2 SYGVNS. CDR3 length: 14 amino acids. The CDR3 DNA reads TGTGCCAGCAGTGACCCCGACAGAGCCTACGAGCAGTACTTC. Amino acids: CASSDPDRAYEQYF.

This clonotype turned up a few times. This rearrangement joins TRBV12-3 or TRBV12-4 to TRBJ1-2; D may be TRBD1 (6 bases). The CDR3 extends over 16 amino acids. Between the trimmed V and J ends, which lost 6 bases and 0 bases, there was a span of 17 bases. DNA for the CDR3: TGTGCCAGCAGGGACTCAGACAGGCTCTCTAACTATGGCTACACCTTC. As protein: CASRDSDRLSNYGYTF.

The chain has TRBV7-3 and TRBJ2-5; 8 bases fit TRBD1. The CDR3 has 14 residues. Germline-derived CDR1 and CDR2 are SGHTA and FQGTGA. Trimming took 5 bases from V and 7 from J; bases not matched to a gene: 9. The CDR3 here is CASSSTGGGGTQYF. In DNA form, the CDR3 reads TGTGCCAGCAGCAGTACAGGGGGAGGCGGGACCCAGTACTTC.

The V call is TRBV29-1, the J call TRBJ2-7, with 7 bases lining up with TRBD2. With 6 bases clipped from V and 5 bases from J, the junction kept 7 bases outside the gene matches. CDR3 size: 12 residues. CDR1 SQVTM and CDR2 ANQGSEA come from the germline V gene. This chain's CDR3 is CSVAPGRDEQYF. Here the CDR3 DNA reads TGCAGCGTGGCTCCTGGGAGGGACGAGCAGTACTTC.

This clonotype was recorded many times. The gene calls are TRBV7-6 and TRBJ2-1, with 11 bases that match TRBD1. V gave up 5 bases and J gave up 10 bases; unmatched junction bases: 10. The CDR3 has 15 amino acids. Germline-derived CDR1 and CDR2 are SGHVS and FNYEAQ. The CDR3 loop reads CASSPGTGGNEEQFF. For the CDR3, the DNA is TGTGCCAGCAGCCCCGGGACAGGGGGTAATGAAGAGCAGTTCTTC.

This sequence joins TRBV20-1 and TRBJ2-7; no clear D. The CDR3 is 14 amino acids. CDR1 is DFQATT and CDR2 is SNEGSKA in the germline V gene (reference sequence). V was clipped by 0 bases and J by 3 bases, with 12 bases between them. The CDR3 is CSARDVGSLYEQYF. CDR3 DNA: TGCAGTGCTAGAGATGTAGGCTCCCTCTACGAGCAGTACTTC.

A few counts support this clonotype. The chain has TRBV20-1 and TRBJ1-1, with 7 bases that match TRBD1. With V trimmed by 5 bases and J by 4 bases, 10 bases remained unmatched. CDR1 is DFQATT and CDR2 is SNEGSKA in the germline V gene (reference sequence). The CDR3 length is 14 residues. In DNA form, the CDR3 reads TGCAGTGCTCTTCACGGGACAGCTACCACTGAAGCTTTCTTT. Its protein product is CSALHGTATTEAFF.

Points on this clonotype: Compared with germline, one end of the junction differs, possibly owing to a read error. The V and J genes are TRBV5-1 and TRBJ2-4, with TRBD2 as a possible D gene (6 bases). The J call may be mistaken, given a closer DNA end match to TRBJ2-7. This CDR3 spans 15 amino acids. Germline CDR1 reads SGHRS; CDR2 reads YFSETQ. The CDR3 DNA reads as TGCGCCGGCAGCTTGGGCGGGACCGCGGAGTACGAGCAGTACTTC. The encoded protein is CAGSLGGTAEYEQYF.

The table lists this clonotype with many counts. The rearrangement uses TRBV7-2 and TRBJ2-3; 12 bases are shared with TRBD2. Germline values: CDR1 SGHTA, CDR2 FQGNSA. V lost 3 bases and J lost 3; bases outside the gene matches: 4. This CDR3 has 16 amino acids. CDR3 in amino acids: CASSFSGTSGTDTQYF. The CDR3 nucleotides are TGTGCCAGCAGCTTCTCCGGGACTAGCGGGACAGATACGCAGTATTTT.

This clonotype turned up a few times. This chain joins TRBV7-2 and TRBJ2-3; TRBD2 agrees at 8 bases. Germline assignment: CDR1 SGHTA and CDR2 FQGNSA. The CDR3 covers 15 residues. The trim removed 1 base at V and 8 bases at J, leaving 8 bases unmatched. CDR3 coding DNA: TGTGCCAGCAGCTTAGGCGGGGGGCCCGGCGGTACGCAGTATTTT. The encoded protein is CASSLGGGPGGTQYF.

This clonotype appeared a few times. The chain joins TRBV6-5 to TRBJ2-7; 7 bases align to TRBD1. The J segment lost 2 bases and the V segment lost 5 bases, leaving 12 bases of the junction unmatched. CDR3 length: 16 amino acids. The germline gives CDR1 MNHEY, CDR2 SVGAGI. The CDR3 protein is CASSRRPGTATYEQYF. CDR3 bases: TGTGCCAGCAGTCGCAGACCCGGGACAGCTACCTACGAGCAGTACTTC.

The rearrangement uses TRBV5-1 and TRBJ1-4; 9 nucleotides agree with TRBD1. This CDR3 has 16 residues. The junction had 8 bases not matched to a gene; V was cut back by 0 bases and J by 8 bases. The V gene's germline CDR1 is SGHRS and CDR2 YFSETQ. This CDR3 is CASSLAPGQGQEKLFF. CDR3 nucleotide sequence: TGCGCCAGCAGCTTGGCCCCGGGACAGGGACAAGAAAAACTGTTTTTT.

In this sample, this clonotype turned up many times. This CDR3 is CATSEVYETQYF. In DNA, the CDR3 is TGTGCCACCAGCGAGGTTTACGAGACCCAGTACTTC. The chain recombines TRBV15 with TRBJ2-5; unclear D gene. Trimming removed 5 bases at V and 5 bases at J, with 9 bases between. The CDR3 totals 12 residues. CDR1 is LNHNV and CDR2 is YYDKDF in the germline V gene (reference sequence).

This clonotype was found many times. The chain combines TRBV29-1 with TRBJ2-7; D could derive from TRBD1 or TRBD2 (6 bases each). Germline CDR1 reads SQVTM; CDR2 reads ANQGSEA. This CDR3 has 14 residues. V was trimmed by 7 bases and J by 2 bases, leaving 18 bases between them. CDR3 protein: CSAALGGRTYEQYF. CDR3 coding DNA: TGCAGCGCTGCTCTTGGGGGGCGAACCTACGAGCAGTACTTC.

The rearrangement links TRBV11-2 to TRBJ2-7, with a tentative D call TRBD2 (5 bases). This CDR3 spans 17 amino acids. Germline V gives CDR1 SGHAT, CDR2 FQNNGV. The germline V and J ends were trimmed by 5 bases and 1 base, with 21 bases remaining between them. The CDR3 spells CASSPRAGIMKSYEQYF. The CDR3 bases are TGTGCCAGCAGCCCCCGAGCCGGGATTATGAAATCCTACGAGCAGTACTTC.